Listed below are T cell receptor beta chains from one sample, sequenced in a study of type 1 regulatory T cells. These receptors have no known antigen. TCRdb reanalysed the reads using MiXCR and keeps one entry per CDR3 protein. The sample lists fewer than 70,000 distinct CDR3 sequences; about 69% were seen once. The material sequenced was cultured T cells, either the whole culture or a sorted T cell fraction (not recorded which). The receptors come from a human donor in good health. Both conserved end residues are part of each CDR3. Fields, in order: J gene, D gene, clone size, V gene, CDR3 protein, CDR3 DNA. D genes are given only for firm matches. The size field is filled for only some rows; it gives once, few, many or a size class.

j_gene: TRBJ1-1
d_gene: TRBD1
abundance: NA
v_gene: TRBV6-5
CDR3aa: CASRKGQARKMNTEAFF
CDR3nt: TGTGCCAGCAGGAAGGGACAGGCACGAAAAATGAACACTGAAGCTTTCTTT

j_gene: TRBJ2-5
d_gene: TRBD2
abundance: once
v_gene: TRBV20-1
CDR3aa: CSASQGGQETQYF
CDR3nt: TGCAGTGCTAGTCAGGGAGGGCAAGAGACCCAGTACTTC

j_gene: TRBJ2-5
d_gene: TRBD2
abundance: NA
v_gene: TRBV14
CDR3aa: CASSQGRLAGGRETQYF
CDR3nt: TGTGCCAGCAGCCAAGGGAGACTAGCGGGGGGCCGGGAGACCCAGTACTTC

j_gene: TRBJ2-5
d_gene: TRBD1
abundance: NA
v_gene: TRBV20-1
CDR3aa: CSARVGGTETQYF
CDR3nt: TGCAGTGCTAGAGTAGGGGGCACAGAGACCCAGTACTTC

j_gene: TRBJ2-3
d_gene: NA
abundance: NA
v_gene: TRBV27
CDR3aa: CASSFAGRTDTQYF
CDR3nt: TGTGCCAGCAGTTTTGCCGGTCGCACAGATACGCAGTATTTT

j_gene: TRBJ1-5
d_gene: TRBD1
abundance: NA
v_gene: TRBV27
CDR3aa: CASSKTGGNQPQHF
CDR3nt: TGTGCCAGCAGTAAGACAGGGGGCAATCAGCCCCAGCATTTT

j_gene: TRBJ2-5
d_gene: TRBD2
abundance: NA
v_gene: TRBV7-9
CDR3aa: CASSLILLAGGPGETQYF
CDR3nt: TGTGCCAGCAGCTTGATACTACTAGCGGGAGGGCCCGGCGAGACCCAGTACTTC

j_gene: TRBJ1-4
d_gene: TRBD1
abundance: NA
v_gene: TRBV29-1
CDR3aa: CSAGTGPEKLFF
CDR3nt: TGCTCGGCCGGGACAGGGCCTGAAAAACTGTTTTTT

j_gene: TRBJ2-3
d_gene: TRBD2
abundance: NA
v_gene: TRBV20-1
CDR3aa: CSPNIAGVTTDTQYF
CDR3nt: TGCAGTCCGAATATAGCGGGAGTTACCACAGATACGCAGTATTTT

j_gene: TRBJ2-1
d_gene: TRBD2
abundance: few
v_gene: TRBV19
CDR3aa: CASSGLAAYNEQFF
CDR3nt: TGTGCCAGTAGTGGACTAGCGGCGTACAATGAGCAGTTCTTC

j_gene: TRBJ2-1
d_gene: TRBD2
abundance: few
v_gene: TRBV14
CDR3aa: CASSPTSGRGNEQFF
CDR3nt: TGTGCCAGCAGCCCCACTAGCGGGAGGGGGAATGAGCAGTTCTTC

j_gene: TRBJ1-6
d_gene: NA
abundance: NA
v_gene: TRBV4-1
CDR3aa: CASSQDRVLPNSPLHF
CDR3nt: TGCGCCAGCAGCCAAGATCGAGTACTACCGAATTCACCCCTCCACTTT

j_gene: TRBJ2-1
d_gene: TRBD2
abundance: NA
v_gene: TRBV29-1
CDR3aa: CSVLAGVNEQFF
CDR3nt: TGCAGCGTTCTAGCGGGAGTGAATGAGCAGTTCTTC

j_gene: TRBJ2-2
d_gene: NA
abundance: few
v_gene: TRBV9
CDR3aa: CASSVVVAGGGELFF
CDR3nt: TGTGCCAGCAGCGTAGTGGTAGCAGGTGGCGGGGAGCTGTTTTTT

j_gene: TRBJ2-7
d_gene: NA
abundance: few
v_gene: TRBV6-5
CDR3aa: CASRLGYGSYEQYF
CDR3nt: TGTGCCAGCAGACTGGGGTATGGCTCCTACGAGCAGTACTTC

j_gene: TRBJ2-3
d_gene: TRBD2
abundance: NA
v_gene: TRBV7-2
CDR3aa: CASSLATVGLAGADTQYF
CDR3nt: TGTGCCAGCAGCTTAGCGACCGTTGGGCTAGCGGGGGCAGATACGCAGTATTTT

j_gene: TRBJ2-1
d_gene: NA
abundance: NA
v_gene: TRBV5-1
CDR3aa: CASSGTQYNEQFF
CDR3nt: TGCGCCAGCAGCGGGACACAGTACAATGAGCAGTTCTTC

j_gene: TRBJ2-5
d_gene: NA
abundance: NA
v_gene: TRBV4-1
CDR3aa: CASSLIQGVETQYF
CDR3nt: TGCGCCAGCAGCCTGATACAGGGAGTCGAGACCCAGTATTTC

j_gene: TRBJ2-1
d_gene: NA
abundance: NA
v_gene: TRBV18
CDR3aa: CASSPPGGTAYNEQFF
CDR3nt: TGTGCCAGCTCACCACCCGGAGGGACTGCCTACAATGAGCAGTTCTTC

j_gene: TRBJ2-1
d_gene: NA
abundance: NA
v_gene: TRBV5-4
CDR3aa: CASSLEVRGNEQFF
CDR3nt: TGTGCCAGCAGCTTGGAAGTGCGCGGCAATGAGCAGTTCTTC

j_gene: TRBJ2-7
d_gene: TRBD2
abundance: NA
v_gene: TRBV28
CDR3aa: CASISAGGSHEQYF
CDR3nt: TGTGCCAGCATCTCAGCGGGAGGGTCCCACGAGCAGTACTTC

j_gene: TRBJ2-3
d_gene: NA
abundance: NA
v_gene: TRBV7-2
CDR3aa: CASSLAWVGDTQYF
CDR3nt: TGTGCCAGCAGCTTAGCGTGGGTAGGAGATACGCAGTATTTT

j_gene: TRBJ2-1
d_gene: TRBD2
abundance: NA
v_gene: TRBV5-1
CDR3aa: CASSLGAGAENEQFF
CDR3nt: TGCGCCAGCAGCTTGGGGGCGGGAGCAGAGAATGAGCAGTTCTTC

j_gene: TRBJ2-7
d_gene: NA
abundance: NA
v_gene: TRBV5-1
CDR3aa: CASSLEYTGVDEQYF
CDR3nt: TGCGCCAGCAGCTTGGAGTATACGGGGGTGGACGAGCAGTACTTC

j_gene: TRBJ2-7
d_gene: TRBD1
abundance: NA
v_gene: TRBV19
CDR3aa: CASRTGTGPYEQYF
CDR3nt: TGTGCCAGTAGAACCGGGACAGGGCCCTACGAGCAGTACTTC

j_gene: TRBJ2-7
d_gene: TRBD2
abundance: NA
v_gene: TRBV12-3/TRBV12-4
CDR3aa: CASSSGTSDLSYEQYF
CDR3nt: TGTGCCAGCAGCTCCGGGACTAGCGACCTGTCCTACGAGCAGTACTTC

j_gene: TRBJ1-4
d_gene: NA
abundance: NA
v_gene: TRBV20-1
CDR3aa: CSARQRTEGEKLFF
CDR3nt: TGCAGTGCTCGGCAGAGGACGGAGGGCGAAAAACTGTTTTTT

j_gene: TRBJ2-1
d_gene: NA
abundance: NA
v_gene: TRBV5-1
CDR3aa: CASSFNGGVNEQFF
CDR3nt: TGCGCCAGCAGCTTTAATGGGGGAGTCAATGAGCAGTTCTTC

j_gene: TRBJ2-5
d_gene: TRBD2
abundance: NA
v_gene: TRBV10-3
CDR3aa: CAISDPMTSGTKETQYF
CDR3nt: TGTGCCATCAGTGATCCTATGACTAGCGGGACGAAAGAGACCCAGTACTTC

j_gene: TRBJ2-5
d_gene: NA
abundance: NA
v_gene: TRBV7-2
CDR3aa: CASSFSGPETQYF
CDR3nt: TGTGCCAGCAGCTTCTCTGGGCCAGAGACCCAGTACTTC

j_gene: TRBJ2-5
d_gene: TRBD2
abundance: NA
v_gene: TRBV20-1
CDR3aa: CSARWGGRETQYF
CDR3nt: TGCAGTGCTAGGTGGGGCGGGAGGGAGACCCAGTACTTC

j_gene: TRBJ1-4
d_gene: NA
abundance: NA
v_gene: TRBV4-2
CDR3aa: CASSQAGTAITRQEKLFF
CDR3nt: TGTGCCAGCAGCCAAGCCGGAACAGCTATAACCCGGCAGGAAAAACTGTTTTTT

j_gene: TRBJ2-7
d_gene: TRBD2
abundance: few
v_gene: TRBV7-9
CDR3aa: CASSKGGLAGESYEQYF
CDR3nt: TGTGCCAGCAGCAAGGGGGGGCTAGCGGGAGAGTCCTACGAGCAGTACTTC

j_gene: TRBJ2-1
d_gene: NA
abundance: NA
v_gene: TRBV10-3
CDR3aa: CAISELLDEQFF
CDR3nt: TGTGCCATCAGTGAGTTGTTGGATGAGCAGTTCTTC

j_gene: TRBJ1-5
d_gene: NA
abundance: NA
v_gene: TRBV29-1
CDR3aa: CSVGHGGQPQHF
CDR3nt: TGCAGCGTTGGCCACGGTGGCCAGCCCCAGCATTTT

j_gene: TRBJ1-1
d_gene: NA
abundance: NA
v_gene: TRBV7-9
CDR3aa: CASSLMEEAFF
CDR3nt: TGTGCCAGCAGCTTAATGGAGGAAGCTTTCTTT

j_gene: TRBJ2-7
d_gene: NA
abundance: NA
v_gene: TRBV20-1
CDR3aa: CSARAAFSYEQYF
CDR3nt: TGCAGTGCTAGAGCGGCGTTCTCCTACGAGCAGTACTTC